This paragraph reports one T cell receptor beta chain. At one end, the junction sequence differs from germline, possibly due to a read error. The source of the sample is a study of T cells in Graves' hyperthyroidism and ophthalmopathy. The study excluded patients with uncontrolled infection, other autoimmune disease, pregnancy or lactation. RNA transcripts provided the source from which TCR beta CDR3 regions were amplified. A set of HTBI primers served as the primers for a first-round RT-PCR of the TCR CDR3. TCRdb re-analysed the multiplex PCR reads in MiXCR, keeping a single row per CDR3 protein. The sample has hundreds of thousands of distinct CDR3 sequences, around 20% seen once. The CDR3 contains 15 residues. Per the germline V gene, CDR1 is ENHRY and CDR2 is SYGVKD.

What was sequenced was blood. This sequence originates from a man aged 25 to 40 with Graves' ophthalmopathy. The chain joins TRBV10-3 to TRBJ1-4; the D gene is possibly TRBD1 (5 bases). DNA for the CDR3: TGTGCCAGCAGTTACCCCGGGACGGATAATGAAAAACTGTTTTTT. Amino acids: CASSYPGTDNEKLFF.